What follows is one TCR beta chain and its context. No antigen is known for it. In germline, CDR1 is MNHNS, CDR2 SASEGT. V was cut by 7 bases and J by 0 bases, with 9 bases left in between. CDR3 length: 13 residues. This specimen comes from a study of CD8 T cells in Susac syndrome. Study findings and constraints: The CD4+ T cell repertoire of patients with Susac syndrome showed no detectable clonal expansion.

A quantity of about 0.5 to 1 ug RNA underwent reverse transcription using random hexamers. Multiplex PCR with immunoSEQ amplified the TCR beta CDR3 across 54 Vbeta and 13 Jbeta. TCRdb itself ran the immunoSEQ multiplex PCR reads through MiXCR, one entry per CDR3 protein. The data hold about 180,000 distinct CDR3 sequences, with about 95% observed a single time. The genes are TRBV6-1 and TRBJ1-1; D not resolved. Specimen: CD4+ T cells from PBMCs. The TCR was taken from a human donor with Susac syndrome. In nucleotides, the CDR3 is TGTGCCAGCACCCTGGAAGTGAACACTGAAGCTTTCTTT. Its translation: CASTLEVNTEAFF.